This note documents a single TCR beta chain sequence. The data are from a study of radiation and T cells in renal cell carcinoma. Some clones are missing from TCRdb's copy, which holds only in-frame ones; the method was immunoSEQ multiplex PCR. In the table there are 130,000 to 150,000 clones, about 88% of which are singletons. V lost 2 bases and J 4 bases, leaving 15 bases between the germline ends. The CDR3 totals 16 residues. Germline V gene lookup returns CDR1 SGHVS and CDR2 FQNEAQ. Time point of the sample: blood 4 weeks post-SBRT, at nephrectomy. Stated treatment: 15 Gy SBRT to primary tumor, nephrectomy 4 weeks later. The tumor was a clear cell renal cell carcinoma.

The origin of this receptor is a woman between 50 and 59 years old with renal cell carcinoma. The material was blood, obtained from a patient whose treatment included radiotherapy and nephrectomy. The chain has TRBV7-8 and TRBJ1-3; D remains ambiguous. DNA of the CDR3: TGTGCCAGCAGCTTACCAACCGGGATGGAAGGAAACACCATATATTTT. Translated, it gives CASSLPTGMEGNTIYF.